The 3 T cell receptor beta chains below come from one sample, sequenced in a study of T cell changes during pregnancy in multiple sclerosis. Using immunoSEQ multiplex PCR, the repertoire was profiled, and TCRdb retains in-frame clones only, with some absent. The sample lists tens of thousands of clones; over 85% were seen once. The starting material was peripheral blood, obtained in the second trimester of pregnancy. The receptors derive from a female donor in good health, enrolled as a control in a pregnancy study.

The rearrangement uses TRBV5-6 and TRBJ1-5; tentative D call: TRBD1 (5 bases). Trimming took 3 bases from V and 1 from J, leaving 11 bases between them. The CDR3 runs to 15 residues. Germline CDR1 and CDR2: SGHDT and YYEEEE. The CDR3 loop reads CASSSRGRSNQPQHF. CDR3 sequence (DNA): TGTGCCAGCAGCTCTAGGGGTAGGAGCAATCAGCCCCAGCATTTT.

This chain uses TRBV4-1 with TRBJ1-4; D call uncertain. The CDR3 loop spans 15 amino acids. Germline values: CDR1 MGHRA, CDR2 YSYEKL. V was clipped by 2 bases and J by 2 bases, with 9 bases between them. The CDR3, as DNA: TGCGCCAGCAGCCAACCGGGGTGGACTAATGAAAAACTGTTTTTT. Translated, it gives CASSQPGWTNEKLFF.

The chain links TRBV6-5 to TRBJ2-3; D remains ambiguous. The CDR3 sequence is 12 residues long. Trimming removed 3 bases at V and 7 bases at J, with 8 bases between. Germline lookup yields CDR1 MNHEY and CDR2 SVGAGI. CDR3 sequence (DNA): TGTGCCAGCAGTTATGGCCCTCATACGCAGTATTTT. As protein: CASSYGPHTQYF.